Following are 20 T cell receptor beta chains from one sample sequenced in a study of cytomegalovirus exposure and HLA in healthy donors. Sequencing was performed with immunoSEQ multiplex PCR; in TCRdb, only in-frame clones are kept and a portion is missing. The sample has about 73,000 clones; approximately 90% are singletons. The sample taken for sequencing was PBMCs. The receptors come from a woman between 18 and 29 years old in good health and CMV-seropositive.

This sequence joins TRBV19 and TRBJ2-3; 14 positions agree with TRBD2. Losses at the gene ends were 3 bases for V and 0 bases for J; bases not matched to a gene: 11. Per germline, CDR1 LNHDA and CDR2 SQIVND (reference sequence). CDR3 length equals 20 residues. CDR3 region: CASSIGRLAGGGSSTDTQYF. CDR3 DNA: TGTGCCAGTAGTATTGGTAGACTAGCGGGGGGGGGATCTAGCACAGATACGCAGTATTTT.

V gene TRBV27 combines with J gene TRBJ1-1, with TRBD1 matching 7 bases. CDR3 size: 14 residues. Losses at the gene ends were 4 bases for V and 3 bases for J; bases not matched to a gene: 5. Germline values: CDR1 MNHEY, CDR2 SMNVEV (reference sequence). In nucleotides, the CDR3 is TGTGCCAGCAGTTCGACAGGGTTAGACACTGAAGCTTTCTTT. This encodes CASSSTGLDTEAFF.

The V gene is TRBV27, the J gene TRBJ1-5; 8 nucleotides agree with TRBD1. The J segment lost 3 bases and the V segment lost 7 bases, leaving 14 bases of the junction unmatched. CDR1 and CDR2 from the germline V gene are MNHEY and SMNVEV (reference sequence). The CDR3 length is 17 residues. The CDR3 DNA sequence: TGTGCCAGCACCCCCTTTCCGGGACAGGAGACCAATCAGCCCCAGCATTTT. It encodes CASTPFPGQETNQPQHF.

The chain recombines TRBV14 with TRBJ1-2; 8 bases agree with TRBD1. The V segment lost 1 base and the J segment 6 bases; nucleotides outside the gene matches: 7. The CDR3 runs to 15 residues. Germline loops: CDR1 SGHDN, CDR2 FVKESK. CDR3 residues: CASSQGSDRVHGYTF. CDR3 DNA sequence: TGTGCCAGCAGCCAAGGTTCGGACAGGGTCCATGGCTACACCTTC.

The V and J genes are TRBV28 and TRBJ2-1; D is perhaps TRBD2 (6 bases). This CDR3 is 15 amino acids long. The V gene's germline CDR1 is MDHEN and CDR2 SYDVKM. V lost 3 bases and J lost 3, with 12 bases in between. The CDR3 sequence: CASSFSRAGYNEQFF. The CDR3 DNA sequence: TGTGCCAGCAGTTTTTCTAGAGCGGGCTACAATGAGCAGTTCTTC. The whole variable domain, filled in from reference TRBV28 and TRBJ2-1, reads DVKVTQSSRYLVKRTGEKVFLECVQDMDHENMFWYRQDPGLGLRLIYFSYDVKMKEKGDIPEGYSVSREKKERFSLILESASTNQTSMYLCASSFSRAGYNEQFFGPGTRLTVL.

In the case of this clone: The junction and the germline gene differ at one end; a read error may be behind it. The chain employs TRBV7-2 and TRBJ2-2; TRBD2 aligns across 7 bases. CDR1 and CDR2 (germline): SGHTA, FQGNSA. The CDR3 totals 15 residues. The CDR3 nucleotides read TGTGCCAGCAGTTTAGCGGGCCCTAACACCGGGGAGCTGTTTTTT. Its protein is CASSLAGPNTGELFF.

This chain uses TRBV30 with TRBJ2-5; D perhaps matches TRBD2 (5 bases). The CDR3 runs 14 residues. V lost 3 bases to trimming and J lost 7 bases, with 18 bases between them. Looked up from germline, CDR1 is GTSNPN and CDR2 is SVGIG (reference sequence). CDR3 region: CAWSRRLRDVTQYF. CDR3 DNA: TGTGCCTGGAGCCGCCGGTTACGGGATGTGACCCAGTACTTC.

This clone was seen only once. The rearrangement uses TRBV19 and TRBJ2-1; the D is unclear. Germline CDR1 reads LNHDA; CDR2 reads SQIVND (reference sequence). The CDR3 spans 13 residues. V was clipped by 6 bases and J by 3 bases, with 9 bases between them. The CDR3 reads CASSGALYNEQFF. The CDR3 nucleotides are TGTGCCAGTAGCGGAGCCCTCTACAATGAGCAGTTCTTC. Looking up the rest from reference TRBV19 and TRBJ2-1 gives the full variable domain: DGGITQSPKYLFRKEGQNVTLSCEQNLNHDAMYWYRQDPGQGLRLIYYSQIVNDFQKGDIAEGYSVSREKKESFPLTVTSAQKNPTAFYLCASSGALYNEQFFGPGTRLTVL.

The chain has TRBV4-1 and TRBJ1-2; 12 positions match TRBD1. V shed 4 bases and J 8 bases; nucleotides not matched to a gene: 5. CDR3 length equals 14 residues. Germline CDR1 reads MGHRA; CDR2 reads YSYEKL. DNA of the CDR3: TGCGCCAGCAGCCCTCCGGGACAGGGGGCAGGCTACACCTTC. Translated: CASSPPGQGAGYTF.

The gene calls are TRBV9 and TRBJ2-7; possible D gene TRBD1, 5 bases. CDR1 is SGDLS, CDR2 YYNGEE, per germline. CDR3 size: 14 residues. Trimming pared 2 bases from V and 2 bases from J, leaving 11 bases between. The CDR3 reads CASSVQGAAYEQYF. CDR3 nucleotide sequence: TGTGCCAGCAGCGTTCAAGGGGCCGCCTACGAGCAGTACTTC.

Comment on this clone: The junction shows a germline mismatch at one end, possibly a read error. V usage is TRBV14 and J usage is TRBJ1-2; tentatively, D is TRBD1 (6 bases). CDR1 SGHDN and CDR2 FVKESK come from the germline V gene. The CDR3 is 12 residues long. CDR3: CASSQFGGVPGF. CDR3 bases: TGTGCCAGCAGCCAATTTGGGGGCGTTCCGGGCTTC.

V usage is TRBV19 and J usage is TRBJ2-7, with TRBD1 identical over 9 bases. V gave up 5 bases and J gave up 0 bases; unmatched junction bases: 5. This CDR3 has 15 residues. The V gene's germline CDR1 is LNHDA and CDR2 SQIVND (reference sequence). The CDR3 coding sequence is TGTGCCAGTAGTCCGGGGACAGGGACCTCCTACGAGCAGTACTTC. This sequence encodes CASSPGTGTSYEQYF.

This rearrangement joins TRBV30 to TRBJ1-1, with unresolved D. The CDR3 is made up of 11 amino acids. Deletions cut 5 bases from V and 5 bases from J, with 9 bases between. Germline CDR1 and CDR2: GTSNPN and SVGIG (reference sequence). The CDR3 region has the DNA TGTGCCTGGGGAGCTGCGACTGAAGCTTTCTTT. Translation: CAWGAATEAFF. Full variable domain (missing parts from reference TRBV30 and TRBJ1-1): SQTIHQWPATLVQPVGSPLSLECTVEGTSNPNLYWYRQAAGRGLQLLFYSVGIGQISSEVPQNLSASRPQDRQFILSSKKLLLSDSGFYLCAWGAATEAFFGQGTRLTVV.

V usage is TRBV9 and J usage is TRBJ2-1, with a weak D call TRBD2 (5 bases). This CDR3 has 16 residues. CDR1 and CDR2 (germline): SGDLS, YYNGEE. Trimming cost V 0 bases and J 4 bases, with 14 bases left between them. CDR3 bases: TGTGCCAGCAGCGTAGCTAAGGCGGGTGCTTACAATGAGCAGTTCTTC. Its translation: CASSVAKAGAYNEQFF.

This sequence joins TRBV18 and TRBJ1-3; 8 bases fit TRBD1. Trimming took 3 bases from V and 1 from J; bases not matched to a gene: 17. This CDR3 has 20 amino acids. CDR1 and CDR2 from the germline V gene are KGHSH and LQKENI. CDR3: CASSPLPGQDRFISGNTIYF. The CDR3 DNA follows: TGTGCCAGCTCACCGTTACCGGGACAGGACCGCTTTATTTCTGGAAACACCATATATTTT. The full variable domain, rest sourced from reference TRBV18 and TRBJ1-3, is NAGVMQNPRHLVRRRGQEARLRCSPMKGHSHVYWYRQLPEEGLKFMVYLQKENIIDESGMPKERFSAEFPKEGPSILRIQQVVRGDSAAYFCASSPLPGQDRFISGNTIYFGEGSWLTVV.

The chain has TRBV10-2 and TRBJ2-3; 11 positions agree with TRBD2. The V and J ends lost 10 bases and 1 base, in that order; junction bases with no gene match: 4. The CDR3 contains 14 residues. CDR1 and CDR2 from the germline V gene are WSHSY and SAAADI. CDR3 amino acids: CATLGLAGTDTQYF. Here the CDR3 DNA reads TGCGCCACCCTGGGACTAGCGGGCACAGATACGCAGTATTTT.

The chain is built from TRBV6-6 and TRBJ1-5; no definite D call. The CDR3 runs 15 residues. CDR1 is MNHNY and CDR2 is SVGAGI in the germline V gene (reference sequence). The germline V and J ends were trimmed by 5 bases and 6 bases, with 17 bases remaining between them. The CDR3 is CASSTQVKIGQPQHF. For the CDR3, the DNA is TGTGCCAGCAGTACGCAAGTTAAAATCGGTCAGCCCCAGCATTTT.

This rearrangement joins TRBV14 to TRBJ2-7; weak D call: TRBD1 (5 bases). This CDR3 comprises 13 residues. Deletions cut 0 bases from V and 6 bases from J, with 9 bases between. Germline values: CDR1 SGHDN, CDR2 FVKESK. The CDR3 DNA follows: TGTGCCAGCAGCCAAGACAGGGCCGGCGAGCAGTACTTC. Translated, it gives CASSQDRAGEQYF.

The V gene is TRBV27, the J gene TRBJ2-2; TRBD1 matches at 7 bases. From germline, CDR1 is MNHEY and CDR2 SMNVEV (reference sequence). Trimming took 7 bases from V and 2 from J; bases not matched to a gene: 10. This CDR3 comprises 16 residues. The CDR3 DNA reads as TGTGCCAGCACCCTCATCCGACAGGGTAACACCGGGGAGCTGTTTTTT. It translates to CASTLIRQGNTGELFF.

The V call is TRBV6-6, the J call TRBJ2-7, with D unresolved. Germline V gene sequence: CDR1 MNHNY, CDR2 SVGAGI (reference sequence). CDR3 length equals 15 residues. Trimming cost V 5 bases and J 4 bases, with 18 bases left between them. Here the CDR3 reads CASSPLPDSPYEQYF. As DNA, the CDR3 is TGTGCCAGCAGTCCACTTCCCGATTCTCCTTACGAGCAGTACTTC.